This passage covers 14 T cell receptor beta chains from one sample sequenced in a study of cytomegalovirus exposure and HLA in healthy donors. The protocol was immunoSEQ multiplex PCR, while the TCRdb copy is restricted to in-frame clones and leaves out a portion. This sample has roughly 110,000 clones; around 90% occur once, and the top ten carry about 1.8%. Sequencing used PBMCs. Receptor source: a young woman in good health and CMV-seropositive.

This clone occurred once. The chain is built from TRBV27 and TRBJ1-1, with 9 bases fitting TRBD1. The germline gives CDR1 MNHEY, CDR2 SMNVEV (reference sequence). The CDR3 spans 14 residues. Trimming at V came to 4 bases and at J to 4 bases, leaving 4 bases not matched to a gene. The CDR3 sequence: CASSYRGHITEAFF. CDR3 DNA: TGTGCCAGCAGTTACAGGGGGCATATCACTGAAGCTTTCTTT.

This clone came up once. This rearrangement joins TRBV10-3 to TRBJ2-3; TRBD2 aligns across 11 bases. Germline values: CDR1 ENHRY, CDR2 SYGVKD. V lost 6 bases, J lost 1 base, and 6 bases stayed unmatched. There are 16 residues in the CDR3. CDR3 sequence reads: CAIRSTLAGGTDTQYF. The CDR3 coding sequence is TGTGCCATCAGGTCGACACTAGCGGGGGGCACAGATACGCAGTATTTT.

In DNA, the CDR3 is TGTGCCAGCAGTGGAGGGACAGCTAACTATGGCTACACCTTC. Translating gives CASSGGTANYGYTF. The chain employs TRBV28 and TRBJ1-2; TRBD1 matches 7 bases. Losses at the gene ends were 5 bases for V and 0 bases for J; bases not matched to a gene: 3. The CDR3 is 14 residues long. CDR1 MDHEN and CDR2 SYDVKM come from the germline V gene.

This chain connects TRBV28 to TRBJ1-1; maybe TRBD1 (6 bases). CDR3 length: 11 amino acids. CDR1 and CDR2 from the germline V gene are MDHEN and SYDVKM. V lost 6 bases, J lost 8 bases, and 10 bases lay in between. CDR3 region: CASRATGEAFF. The CDR3 bases are TGTGCCAGCAGAGCTACAGGGGAAGCTTTCTTT. Full variable domain (rest looked up from reference TRBV28 and TRBJ1-1): DVKVTQSSRYLVKRTGEKVFLECVQDMDHENMFWYRQDPGLGLRLIYFSYDVKMKEKGDIPEGYSVSREKKERFSLILESASTNQTSMYLCASRATGEAFFGQGTRLTVV.

V and J are TRBV7-8 and TRBJ1-2; D is unclear. V was pared by 1 base and J by 0 bases, with 9 bases between. The CDR3 sequence is 15 residues long. The germline gives CDR1 SGHVS, CDR2 FQNEAQ. For the CDR3, the DNA is TGTGCCAGCAGCTTAGGTCGGTTAGCTAACTATGGCTACACCTTC. Its translation is CASSLGRLANYGYTF.

The genes are TRBV11-2 and TRBJ2-1; TRBD2 matches at 9 bases. CDR1 is SGHAT, CDR2 FQNNGV, per germline. The CDR3 is made up of 15 amino acids. The V gene end was trimmed by 1 base and the J gene end by 8 bases; junction bases not matched to a gene: 6. CDR3 bases: TGTGCCAGCAGCTTAGTAGCGGGGGTTATTCATGAGCAGTTCTTC. It is translated as CASSLVAGVIHEQFF.

This clone came up a few times. The chain couples TRBV9 to TRBJ1-1; D not resolved. Germline V lookup: CDR1 SGDLS, CDR2 YYNGEE. The CDR3 covers 14 residues. V gave up 3 bases and J gave up 0 bases, with 9 bases separating them. The CDR3 loop reads CASSATRLNTEAFF. CDR3 nucleotide sequence: TGTGCCAGCAGCGCGACACGATTGAACACTGAAGCTTTCTTT.

This clone was counted a few times. At one of its ends the junction is not consistent with the germline gene, which may arise from a read error. The V call is TRBV10-2, the J call TRBJ2-2; possibly TRBD1 for D (6 bases). CDR1 and CDR2 from the germline V gene are WSHSY and SAAADI. The CDR3 sequence is 12 residues long. The CDR3 bases are TGCGCCAGTACAGGGAACTCCGGGGAGCTGTTTTTT. Translated, it gives CASTGNSGELFF.

This clone came up a few times. V is TRBV6-4 and J is TRBJ2-3; 12 nucleotides match TRBD2. CDR3 length equals 16 residues. Trimming took 3 bases from V and 5 from J; bases not matched to a gene: 6. CDR1 is MRHNA, CDR2 SNTAGT, per germline. CDR3 nucleotides: TGTGCCAGCAGTGAGTCGACTAGCGGGGGTATAGATACGCAGTATTTT. This translates into CASSESTSGGIDTQYF.

V usage is TRBV20-1 and J usage is TRBJ1-2; perhaps TRBD1 as D (5 bases). Looked up from germline, CDR1 is DFQATT and CDR2 is SNEGSKA (reference sequence). The CDR3 is 11 residues long. Trimming stripped 2 bases from V and 8 bases from J, with 9 bases between. The CDR3 spells CSARQGPGYTF. CDR3 in DNA: TGCAGTGCTAGACAGGGTCCGGGCTACACCTTC.

The rearrangement joins TRBV27 to TRBJ1-2; TRBD1 matches 10 bases. J gave up 3 bases and V 5 bases, and 9 bases lay outside the gene matches. The CDR3 is 16 residues long. Germline V CDR1 and CDR2: MNHEY, SMNVEV (reference sequence). The CDR3 protein is CASSEGTGDLYYGYTF. In DNA form, the CDR3 reads TGTGCCAGCAGTGAAGGGACAGGGGATCTCTACTATGGCTACACCTTC.

The table lists this clone with a count of one. The chain couples TRBV29-1 to TRBJ1-1, with 7 bases fitting TRBD1. This CDR3 has 14 residues. Germline CDR1 and CDR2: SQVTM and ANQGSEA. V was clipped by 7 bases and J by 1 base; unmatched bases: 9. CDR3 nucleotide sequence: TGCAGCGACCTTACGACAGGGAAGAACACTGAAGCTTTCTTT. It yields the protein CSDLTTGKNTEAFF. Together with reference TRBV29-1 and TRBJ1-1, the CDR3 gives the full variable domain: SAVISQKPSRDICQRGTSLTIQCQVDSQVTMMFWYRQQPGQSLTLIATANQGSEATYESGFVIDKFPISRPNLTFSTLTVSNMSPEDSSIYLCSDLTTGKNTEAFFGQGTRLTVV.

The chain links TRBV2 to TRBJ1-1; D gene unclear. This CDR3 spans 17 amino acids. V lost 6 bases and J 0 bases, leaving 20 bases between the germline ends. The germline V gene has CDR1 SNHLY and CDR2 FYNNEI. Written as DNA, the CDR3 is TGTGCCAGCAGCCGAAAACGGGTTCCGGGGATGAACACTGAAGCTTTCTTT. It is translated as CASSRKRVPGMNTEAFF.

The chain couples TRBV2 to TRBJ2-5; the match to TRBD2 covers 11 bases. The CDR3 runs to 15 residues. CDR1 is SNHLY and CDR2 is FYNNEI in the germline V gene. With V trimmed by 4 bases and J by 5 bases, 6 bases remained unmatched. CDR3 nucleotides: TGTGCCAGCAGTGGGGCTAGCGGGGGGTCCGAGACCCAGTACTTC. This sequence encodes CASSGASGGSETQYF. Supplemented by reference TRBV2 and TRBJ2-5, the full variable domain reads EPEVTQTPSHQVTQMGQEVILRCVPISNHLYFYWYRQILGQKVEFLVSFYNNEISEKSEIFDDQFSVERPDGSNFTLKIRSTKLEDSAMYFCASSGASGGSETQYFGPGTRLLVL.